This T cell receptor beta chain originates from a study of cytomegalovirus exposure and HLA in healthy donors. Germline V gene sequence: CDR1 LNHDA, CDR2 SQIVND (reference sequence). The CDR3 covers 12 residues. V was pared by 8 bases and J by 4 bases, with 11 bases between. This clone was counted a few times. The PCR made use of 60 Vbeta and 13 Jbeta primers. Libraries were prepared by immunoSEQ multiplex PCR; TCRdb keeps only in-frame clonotypes and omits some of them. This table has about 120,000 clones, 75% appearing once. The sequencing input was PBMCs. The clonotype originates from a woman aged 35 to 49 in good health and CMV-seropositive. The rearrangement uses TRBV19 and TRBJ1-2; no firm D call. Here the CDR3 reads CASLTEVYGYTF. Written as DNA, the CDR3 is TGTGCCAGTCTAACAGAAGTCTATGGCTACACCTTC.